This T cell receptor beta chain was recorded in a study of blood T cell repertoires in COVID-19. As for the study in general: Acute and convalescent COVID-19 specimens originated in the United States, Italy and Spain. The cDNA or gDNA used as material had been derived from T cells, B-cell-depleted T cells, or PBMCs.

This clone appeared a single time. The CDR3 consists of 16 residues. J was trimmed by 5 bases and V by 4 bases; bases with no gene match: 8. Per the germline V gene, CDR1 is MDHEN and CDR2 is SYDVKM. Methods used by the authors: Nucleated cell number was recorded as an estimate derived from reference gene primer amplification. Method: immunoSEQ multiplex PCR; TCRdb's copy keeps in-frame clones and lacks some. Clone size and V and J calls were adopted from that table, with D and trimming inferred from the DNA. The repertoire holds 250,000 to 350,000 clones, with 75% to 90% as singletons. Sequencing used peripheral blood. The sequence derives from a woman between 40 and 50 years old who had recovered from COVID-19. This rearrangement joins TRBV28 to TRBJ2-5, with 12 bases identical to TRBD1. This CDR3 reads CASSWGTGGFGETQYF. The CDR3 DNA sequence: TGTGCCAGCAGTTGGGGGACAGGGGGCTTCGGGGAGACCCAGTACTTC.